This T cell receptor (beta chain) derives from a study of T cells in Graves' hyperthyroidism and ophthalmopathy. TCR beta CDR3 regions were amplified from RNA transcripts. Primed by the HTBI set, a first-round RT-PCR was run on the TCR CDR3. TCRdb passed the multiplex PCR reads through MiXCR, listing each CDR3 protein once. The sample contains 500,000 to 600,000 distinct CDR3 sequences, 40% to 50% of which appear only once. V lost 8 bases, J lost 0 bases, and 8 bases stayed unmatched. This CDR3 contains 16 residues. Germline CDR1 is LNHDA and CDR2 is SQIVND (reference sequence). This clonotype was observed many times.

The source of this sequence is an adult woman with Graves' disease, either hyperthyroidism or ophthalmopathy (not recorded which). The sequenced material came from peripheral blood or thyroid tissue (not recorded which). The chain combines TRBV19 with TRBJ1-5; TRBD1 matches at 9 bases. The CDR3 nucleotides read TGTGCCAGTTCCGGGACAGGGTGGAATAGCAATCAGCCCCAGCATTTT. Translation gives CASSGTGWNSNQPQHF.